The 3 T cell receptor beta chains reported below all come from one sample, sequenced in a study of breast tumors, draining lymph nodes, adjacent tissues. Axillary draining lymph nodes of breast cancer patients supplied the node samples. TCRdb recomputed calls from the multiplex PCR reads with MiXCR, one row per CDR3 protein. The table has over 150,000 distinct CDR3 sequences, 25% to 40% seen once. The sequenced sample was axillary lymph node tissue. These receptors were obtained from a female donor with breast cancer. Some clones in this sample may be carry-over from other donors' samples.

This clonotype was recorded many times. This rearrangement joins TRBV27 to TRBJ2-7; tentatively, D is TRBD2 (6 bases). This CDR3 is 15 amino acids long. V lost 4 bases and J lost 3, with 16 bases in between. Looked up from germline, CDR1 is MNHEY and CDR2 is SMNVEV (reference sequence). The CDR3 sequence: CASSSVGLTFYEQYF. CDR3 in DNA: TGTGCCAGCAGTTCAGTGGGACTTACCTTCTACGAGCAGTACTTC.

The rearrangement links TRBV24-1 to TRBJ1-5; D not resolved. The germline V gene encodes CDR1 KGHDR and CDR2 SFDVKD. This CDR3 contains 13 residues. Between the trimmed V and J ends, which lost 5 bases and 3 bases, there was a span of 7 bases. The CDR3 nucleotides read TGTGCCACCAGTGTTTTCCACAATCAGCCCCAGCATTTT. Translation gives CATSVFHNQPQHF.

In regard to this clonotype: The junction departs from the called germline gene at one end, perhaps through a read error. The rearrangement uses TRBV6-1 and TRBJ1-2; no clear D. CDR1 MNHNS and CDR2 SASEGT come from the germline V gene. The CDR3 sequence is 16 residues long. This CDR3 is CASSQAWAASNYGYTF. CDR3 sequence (DNA): TGTGCCAGCAGTCAAGCGTGGGCAGCTTCTAACTATGGCTACACCTTC.